Below, 11 T cell receptor beta chains from the same sample are listed, as sequenced in a study of blood T cell repertoires in COVID-19. Clones were read by immunoSEQ multiplex PCR, and TCRdb kept only the in-frame ones, dropping some. The data hold roughly 66,000 clones, with about 90% observed a single time. Sequencing was performed on peripheral blood. Receptor source: a human donor in a cohort sampled during active COVID-19.

V gene TRBV28 combines with J gene TRBJ2-1, with D possibly TRBD1 on 8 matching bases. CDR3 length: 16 residues. CDR1 is MDHEN, CDR2 SYDVKM, per germline. Trimming pared 4 bases from V and 1 base from J, leaving 14 bases between. The CDR3 sequence is CASSWGGTGSYNEQFF. The CDR3 DNA reads as TGTGCCAGCAGTTGGGGGGGGACAGGTTCCTACAATGAGCAGTTCTTC.

This clone has just one count. V usage is TRBV28 and J usage is TRBJ2-5; TRBD2 matches 13 bases. V shed 6 bases and J 5 bases; nucleotides not matched to a gene: 21. CDR3 length: 20 amino acids. From germline, CDR1 is MDHEN and CDR2 SYDVKM. CDR3 loop: CASSNPPGLAGSRLWETQYF. CDR3 coding DNA: TGTGCCAGCAGCAACCCCCCGGGACTAGCGGGATCCCGCTTGTGGGAGACCCAGTACTTC.

This sequence joins TRBV19 and TRBJ1-4, with D possibly being TRBD1 (6 bases). Germline V lookup: CDR1 LNHDA, CDR2 SQIVND (reference sequence). V gave up 2 bases and J gave up 8 bases, with 15 bases separating them. CDR3 length: 15 amino acids. The CDR3 DNA follows: TGTGCCAGTAGTATAATCGGGGGGCCACGGGAAAAACTGTTTTTT. This sequence encodes CASSIIGGPREKLFF.

The chain has TRBV7-2 and TRBJ2-2, with D maybe TRBD2 (7 bases). V was pared by 2 bases and J by 6 bases, with 10 bases between. Germline V CDR1 and CDR2: SGHTA, FQGNSA. The CDR3 consists of 14 residues. CDR3 sequence: CASSLRGGAGELFF. The DNA for the CDR3 is TGTGCCAGCAGCTTAAGGGGGGGGGCCGGGGAGCTGTTTTTT.

This chain uses TRBV3-1 (or the pseudogene TRBV3-2) with TRBJ1-1; the D is unclear. The CDR3 totals 13 residues. V shed 1 base and J shed 5 bases, with 8 bases lying between them. Germline loops: CDR1 LGHDT, CDR2 YNNKEL (reference sequence). CDR3 amino acids: CASSQGGLTEAFF. The CDR3 DNA reads as TGTGCCAGCAGCCAAGGCGGGTTGACTGAAGCTTTCTTT.

The chain combines TRBV19 with TRBJ2-2, with 8 bases matching TRBD2. Trimming cost V 5 bases and J 0 bases; bases outside gene matches: 2. The CDR3 sequence is 15 residues long. Germline-derived CDR1 and CDR2 are LNHDA and SQIVND (reference sequence). CDR3 DNA sequence: TGTGCCAGTAGTCCACTAGCGGCGAACACCGGGGAGCTGTTTTTT. Its translation is CASSPLAANTGELFF.

J is TRBJ1-2 and V is TRBV5-6; TRBD1 is a possible D gene (6 bases). Germline values: CDR1 SGHDT, CDR2 YYEEEE. V was pared by 4 bases and J by 4 bases, with 14 bases between. The CDR3 extends over 14 amino acids. The CDR3 coding sequence is TGTGCCAGCAGCCGGGGGGCTTTATCCTATGGCTACACCTTC. This gives the protein CASSRGALSYGYTF.

The genes are TRBV6-5 and TRBJ2-7, with D possibly matching TRBD1 (6 bases). Germline V lookup: CDR1 MNHEY, CDR2 SVGAGI. Trimming removed 5 bases from V and 5 bases from J, with 13 bases in between. This CDR3 has 13 residues. CDR3 region: CASSRLAGDEQYF. The CDR3 bases are TGTGCCAGCAGTAGGCTAGCAGGGGACGAGCAGTACTTC.

The chain links TRBV11-1 to TRBJ2-5; a possible D gene is TRBD2 (5 bases). Germline V CDR1 and CDR2: SGHAT, FQDESV (reference sequence). Trimming shortened V by 2 bases and J by 2 bases, and 12 bases separated the two germline ends. The CDR3 is made up of 15 amino acids. As DNA, the CDR3 is TGTGCCAGCAGCTTAAATTCCGGGGAACAAGAGACCCAGTACTTC. Residues: CASSLNSGEQETQYF.

This sequence joins TRBV5-1 and TRBJ2-3; 9 bases match TRBD2. The CDR3 loop spans 16 amino acids. Germline trimming cut 0 bases from V and 3 bases from J; bases unmatched to any gene: 5. CDR1 is SGHRS and CDR2 is YFSETQ in the germline V gene. CDR3: CASSLETSGITDTQYF. Here the CDR3 DNA reads TGCGCCAGCAGCTTGGAGACTAGCGGAATTACAGATACGCAGTATTTT. The whole variable domain, remainder taken from reference TRBV5-1 and TRBJ2-3, is KAGVTQTPRYLIKTRGQQVTLSCSPISGHRSVSWYQQTPGQGLQFLFEYFSETQRNKGNFPGRFSGRQFSNSRSEMNVSTLELGDSALYLCASSLETSGITDTQYFGPGTRLTVL.

V is TRBV6-2 or TRBV6-3 and J is TRBJ1-5, with no clear D. The CDR3 totals 14 residues. CDR1 and CDR2 from the germline V gene are MNHEY and SVGEGT. V lost 2 bases, J lost 4 bases, and 9 bases lay in between. The CDR3 DNA reads as TGTGCCAGCAGTTACGACTCTCGTAATCAGCCCCAGCATTTT. Encoded protein: CASSYDSRNQPQHF.